This is a list of T cell receptor beta chains from one sample in a study of blood T cell repertoires in COVID-19. Generated by immunoSEQ multiplex PCR, the TCRdb table keeps only in-frame clones and is missing some. The sample comprises tens of thousands of clones, about 86% of which are singletons, and 20% to 25% rests with the top ten. The sequencing sample was made of peripheral blood. These receptors were obtained from a woman older than 75 in a cohort sampled during active or convalescent COVID-19. The CDR3 runs from the conserved cysteine through the conserved F or W. The order of the fields is V gene, clone size, D gene, J gene, CDR3 length, CDR3 protein, CDR3 DNA. A D gene is named only where the DNA matches it firmly. Only some rows state a clone size, as once, few, many or a class for expanded clones.

V: TRBV3-1/TRBV3-2
size: .
D: TRBD2
J: TRBJ2-4
length: 16
CDR3: CASSQEYTSGRVDPYF
DNA: TGTGCCAGCAGCCAAGAATATACTAGCGGGAGAGTTGACCCGTACTTC

V: TRBV15
size: .
D: .
J: TRBJ1-6
length: 15
CDR3: CATSRVETGLYALHF
DNA: TGTGCCACCAGCAGAGTGGAGACAGGCCTCTATGCCCTCCACTTT

V: TRBV29-1
size: .
D: TRBD1
J: TRBJ1-1
length: 14
CDR3: CSVVRGQKNTEAFF
DNA: TGCAGCGTTGTGAGGGGGCAAAAGAACACTGAAGCTTTCTTT

V: TRBV28
size: once
D: .
J: TRBJ2-5
length: 18
CDR3: CASSYRLGVFLLRETQYF
DNA: TGTGCCAGCAGTTACCGACTAGGGGTTTTTTTGCTTCGGGAGACCCAGTACTTC

V: TRBV9
size: .
D: TRBD1
J: TRBJ2-1
length: 15
CDR3: CASSVVGTGYNEQFF
DNA: TGTGCCAGCAGCGTAGTTGGGACAGGGTACAATGAGCAGTTCTTC

V: TRBV28
size: .
D: .
J: TRBJ1-1
length: 12
CDR3: CASSLGTSKTFF
DNA: TGTGCCAGCAGTCTCGGGACATCTAAGACTTTCTTT

V: TRBV27
size: .
D: .
J: TRBJ1-1
length: 13
CDR3: CASSHRDGTEAFF
DNA: TGTGCCAGCAGTCACAGGGACGGCACTGAAGCTTTCTTT

V: TRBV19
size: .
D: .
J: TRBJ1-1
length: 14
CDR3: CASRARTENTEAFF
DNA: TGTGCCAGTAGAGCCCGGACAGAGAACACTGAAGCTTTCTTT

V: TRBV11-3
size: .
D: TRBD1
J: TRBJ2-7
length: 15
CDR3: CASSARTGKMVEQYF
DNA: TGTGCCAGCAGCGCGAGGACAGGGAAGATGGTCGAGCAGTACTTC

V: TRBV29-1
size: .
D: TRBD1
J: TRBJ1-2
length: 15
CDR3: CSVASGTGGSYGYTF
DNA: TGCAGCGTTGCTTCCGGGACAGGGGGCTCTTATGGCTACACCTTC

V: TRBV29-1
size: .
D: .
J: TRBJ2-5
length: 13
CDR3: CSVQGNTQETQYF
DNA: TGCAGCGTCCAGGGAAACACCCAAGAGACCCAGTACTTC

V: TRBV7-3
size: .
D: .
J: TRBJ1-6
length: 15
CDR3: CASSLFGDTNSPLHF
DNA: TGTGCCAGCAGCCTATTTGGGGACACCAATTCACCCCTCCACTTT

V: TRBV10-3
size: once
D: .
J: TRBJ1-1
length: 12
CDR3: CAISEPGQEAFF
DNA: TGTGCCATCAGTGAGCCAGGACAAGAAGCTTTCTTT

V: TRBV28
size: .
D: TRBD2
J: TRBJ2-7
length: 15
CDR3: CASSASLGLSYEQYF
DNA: TGTGCCAGCAGCGCCAGTCTGGGACTATCTTACGAGCAGTACTTC

V: TRBV5-1
size: .
D: .
J: TRBJ1-4
length: 16
CDR3: CASSGTWAGQNEKLFF
DNA: TGCGCCAGCAGCGGCACATGGGCAGGACAAAATGAAAAACTGTTTTTT

V: TRBV6-6
size: .
D: TRBD1
J: TRBJ1-4
length: 15
CDR3: CASSPRDSQNEKLFF
DNA: TGTGCCAGCAGCCCCAGGGACAGCCAAAATGAAAAACTGTTTTTT

V: TRBV27
size: .
D: TRBD1
J: TRBJ1-1
length: 14
CDR3: CASSITGVGTEAFF
DNA: TGTGCCAGCAGCATAACAGGGGTGGGCACTGAAGCTTTCTTT

V: TRBV13
size: .
D: TRBD2
J: TRBJ2-3
length: 16
CDR3: CASSPFGGRRGDTQYF
DNA: TGTGCCAGCAGCCCCTTCGGCGGGAGGCGGGGAGATACGCAGTATTTT

V: TRBV24-1
size: .
D: TRBD1
J: TRBJ1-1
length: 14
CDR3: CATNPGTANTEAFF
DNA: TGTGCCACCAACCCCGGGACAGCAAACACTGAAGCTTTCTTT

V: TRBV6-5
size: .
D: .
J: TRBJ1-2
length: 13
CDR3: CASTRDRAYGYTF
DNA: TGTGCCAGCACTCGAGACAGAGCCTATGGCTACACCTTC

V: TRBV2
size: .
D: .
J: TRBJ1-6
length: 14
CDR3: CASSESQGRSPLHF
DNA: TGTGCCAGCAGTGAGAGTCAGGGGCGGTCACCCCTCCACTTT

V: TRBV30
size: .
D: .
J: TRBJ1-6
length: 12
CDR3: CAWSPGVSPLHF
DNA: TGTGCCTGGAGTCCAGGGGTCTCACCCCTCCACTTT

V: TRBV6-5
size: few
D: .
J: TRBJ2-5
length: 12
CDR3: CASSLAGGTQYF
DNA: TGTGCCAGCAGTTTGGCCGGGGGGACCCAGTACTTC

V: TRBV10-2
size: .
D: .
J: TRBJ1-4
length: 13
CDR3: CASSERGKEKLFF
DNA: TGCGCCAGCAGTGAACGGGGAAAAGAAAAACTGTTTTTT

V: TRBV5-8
size: few
D: TRBD1
J: TRBJ1-4
length: 15
CDR3: CASADRGGLVGKLFF
DNA: TGTGCCAGCGCCGACAGGGGCGGACTTGTGGGAAAACTGTTTTTT

V: TRBV21-1
size: .
D: .
J: TRBJ2-5
length: 17
CDR3: CASSTGQAWLKQETQYF
DNA: TGTGCCAGCAGCACTGGACAGGCCTGGTTGAAGCAAGAGACCCAGTACTTC

V: TRBV5-4
size: .
D: TRBD2
J: TRBJ2-1
length: 14
CDR3: CASSLEAGGNEQFF
DNA: TGTGCCAGCAGCTTGGAGGCGGGGGGCAATGAGCAGTTCTTC

V: TRBV19
size: .
D: TRBD1
J: TRBJ2-5
length: 15
CDR3: CASRGTGVLEETQYF
DNA: TGTGCCAGTAGAGGGACAGGGGTATTAGAGGAGACCCAGTACTTC

V: TRBV28
size: .
D: TRBD1
J: TRBJ1-5
length: 16
CDR3: CASRARTGSGWQPQHF
DNA: TGTGCCAGCAGGGCCCGGACAGGGAGCGGGTGGCAGCCCCAGCATTTT

V: TRBV11-2
size: .
D: .
J: TRBJ2-1
length: 16
CDR3: CASSLAGRGNYNEQFF
DNA: TGTGCCAGCAGCTTAGCAGGGCGCGGGAACTACAATGAGCAGTTCTTC

V: TRBV6-6
size: .
D: TRBD1
J: TRBJ1-2
length: 14
CDR3: CASSDQQGTYGYTF
DNA: TGTGCCAGCAGTGACCAACAGGGGACCTATGGCTACACCTTC

V: TRBV20-1
size: .
D: .
J: TRBJ1-6
length: 13
CDR3: CSASPGKESPLHF
DNA: TGCAGTGCTAGTCCAGGGAAAGAATCACCCCTCCACTTT

V: TRBV3-1/TRBV3-2
size: .
D: .
J: TRBJ1-4
length: 16
CDR3: CASSQELTGNNEKLFF
DNA: TGTGCCAGCAGCCAAGAGTTAACAGGGAATAATGAAAAACTGTTTTTT

V: TRBV5-6
size: once
D: TRBD1
J: TRBJ2-3
length: 14
CDR3: CASQADRGLDTQYF
DNA: TGTGCCAGTCAGGCGGACAGGGGGCTAGATACGCAGTATTTT

V: TRBV24-1
size: .
D: TRBD1
J: TRBJ2-3
length: 16
CDR3: CATSDPGTGSTDTQYF
DNA: TGTGCCACCAGTGATCCCGGGACAGGCAGCACAGATACGCAGTATTTT

V: TRBV19
size: .
D: .
J: TRBJ1-1
length: 16
CDR3: CASSILLGGMNTEAFF
DNA: TGTGCCAGTAGTATCCTTTTAGGGGGAATGAACACTGAAGCTTTCTTT

V: TRBV9
size: .
D: .
J: TRBJ1-1
length: 16
CDR3: CASSVGPTDLNTEAFF
DNA: TGTGCCAGCAGCGTAGGTCCAACAGACCTGAACACTGAAGCTTTCTTT

V: TRBV6-2/TRBV6-3
size: .
D: TRBD2
J: TRBJ2-3
length: 15
CDR3: CASSYLAGSTDTQYF
DNA: TGTGCCAGCAGTTATCTAGCGGGAAGCACAGATACGCAGTATTTT

V: TRBV2
size: .
D: TRBD1
J: TRBJ1-4
length: 14
CDR3: CASSDGTGYEKLFF
DNA: TGTGCCAGCAGTGACGGGACAGGGTATGAAAAACTGTTTTTT

V: TRBV6-5
size: .
D: TRBD1
J: TRBJ1-5
length: 15
CDR3: CASSKGQISNQPQHF
DNA: TGTGCCAGCTCTAAGGGACAGATTAGCAATCAGCCCCAGCATTTT